This T cell receptor beta chain is drawn from a study of blood T cell repertoires in COVID-19. About the research overall: COVID-19 samples from acute and convalescent phases originated in the United States, Italy and Spain. The analysed material was cDNA or gDNA that came from T cells, B-cell-depleted T cells, or PBMCs.

Seattle patients were enrolled while actively infected and followed longitudinally. V gave up 2 bases and J gave up 7 bases, with 21 bases separating them. Germline V gives CDR1 SGHVS, CDR2 FNYEAQ. CDR3 length: 16 amino acids. In the original workflow: Nucleated cell number was recorded as an estimate derived from reference gene primer amplification. The protocol was immunoSEQ multiplex PCR, while the TCRdb copy is restricted to in-frame clones and leaves out a portion. V and J calls and clone size are copied from that table; D and trimming were computed from the DNA. The sample lists about 280,000 clones, 85% to 90% seen once, with roughly 10% in the top ten.

The chain is built from TRBV7-6 and TRBJ2-7; possibly TRBD1 for D (6 bases). Sequencing was carried out using peripheral blood. This TCR derives from a woman aged 25 to 39 with COVID-19, enrolled during active disease. CDR3 residues: CASSLPADSDLGEQYF. DNA for the CDR3: TGTGCCAGCAGCTTACCGGCGGACAGCGACCTCGGGGAGCAGTACTTC. Full variable domain (missing parts from reference TRBV7-6 and TRBJ2-7): GAGVSQSPRYKVTKRGQDVALRCDPISGHVSLYWYRQALGQGPEFLTYFNYEAQQDKSGLPNDRFSAERPEGSISTLTIQRTEQRDSAMYRCASSLPADSDLGEQYFGPGTRLTVT.